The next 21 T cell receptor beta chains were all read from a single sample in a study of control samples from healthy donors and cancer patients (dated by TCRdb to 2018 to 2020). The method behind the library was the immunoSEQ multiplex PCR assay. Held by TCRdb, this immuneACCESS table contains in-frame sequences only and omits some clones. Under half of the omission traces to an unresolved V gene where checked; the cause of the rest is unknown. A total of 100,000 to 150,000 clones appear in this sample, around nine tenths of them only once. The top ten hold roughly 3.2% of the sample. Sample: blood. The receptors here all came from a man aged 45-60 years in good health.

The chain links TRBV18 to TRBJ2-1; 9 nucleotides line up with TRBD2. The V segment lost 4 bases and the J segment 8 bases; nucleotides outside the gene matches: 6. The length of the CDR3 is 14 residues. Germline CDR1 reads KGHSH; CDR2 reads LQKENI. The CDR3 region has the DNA TGTGCCAGCTCACTGCGGGGGGGCATTGATGAGCAGTTCTTC. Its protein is CASSLRGGIDEQFF. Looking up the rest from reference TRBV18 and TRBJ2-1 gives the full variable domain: NAGVMQNPRHLVRRRGQEARLRCSPMKGHSHVYWYRQLPEEGLKFMVYLQKENIIDESGMPKERFSAEFPKEGPSILRIQQVVRGDSAAYFCASSLRGGIDEQFFGPGTRLTVL.

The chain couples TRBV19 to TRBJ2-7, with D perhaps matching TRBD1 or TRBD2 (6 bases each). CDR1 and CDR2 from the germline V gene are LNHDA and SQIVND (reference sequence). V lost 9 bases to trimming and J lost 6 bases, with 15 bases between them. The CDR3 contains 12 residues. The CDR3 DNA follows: TGTGCCAGCTCACCACAGGGAGGCGAGCAGTACTTC. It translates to CASSPQGGEQYF.

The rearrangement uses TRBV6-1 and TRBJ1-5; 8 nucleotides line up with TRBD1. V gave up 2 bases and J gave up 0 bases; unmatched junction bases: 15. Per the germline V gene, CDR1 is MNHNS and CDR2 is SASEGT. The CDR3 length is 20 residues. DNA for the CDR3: TGTGCCAGCAGTGAACAAAAGGTGGTTCAGGGGGCCTATAGCAATCAGCCCCAGCATTTT. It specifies CASSEQKVVQGAYSNQPQHF.

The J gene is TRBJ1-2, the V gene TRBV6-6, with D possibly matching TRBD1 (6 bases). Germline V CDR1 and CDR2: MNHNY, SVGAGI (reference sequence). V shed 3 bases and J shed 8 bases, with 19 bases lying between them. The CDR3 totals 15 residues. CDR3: CASSYSIQGKDGYTF. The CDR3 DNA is TGTGCCAGCAGTTATTCGATTCAGGGGAAGGACGGCTACACCTTC.

DNA for the CDR3: TGCGCCAGCAAGGGGACTAGCGGGTACAATGAGCAGTTCTTC. Translating gives CASKGTSGYNEQFF. J is TRBJ2-1 and V is TRBV10-1; TRBD2 aligns across 12 bases. This CDR3 spans 14 amino acids. Germline CDR1 reads WNHNN; CDR2 reads SYGVQD (reference sequence). V was pared by 7 bases and J by 4 bases, with 2 bases of the junction left unmatched.

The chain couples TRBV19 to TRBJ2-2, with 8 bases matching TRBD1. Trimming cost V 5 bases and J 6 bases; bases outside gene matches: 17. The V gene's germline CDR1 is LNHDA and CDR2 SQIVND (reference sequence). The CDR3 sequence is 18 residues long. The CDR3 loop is CASSDPPGTGDSAGELFF. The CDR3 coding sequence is TGTGCCAGTAGTGACCCTCCCGGGACAGGTGACTCCGCCGGGGAGCTGTTTTTT.

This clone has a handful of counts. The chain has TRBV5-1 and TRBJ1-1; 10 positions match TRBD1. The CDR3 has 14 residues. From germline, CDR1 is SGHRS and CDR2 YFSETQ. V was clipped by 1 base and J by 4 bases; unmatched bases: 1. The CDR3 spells CASSLRTGGTEAFF. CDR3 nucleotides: TGCGCCAGCAGCTTGAGGACAGGGGGCACTGAAGCTTTCTTT.

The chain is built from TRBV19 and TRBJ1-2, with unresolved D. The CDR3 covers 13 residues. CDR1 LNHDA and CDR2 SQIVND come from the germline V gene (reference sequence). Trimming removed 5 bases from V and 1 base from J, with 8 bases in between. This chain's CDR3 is CASSGPLNYGYTF. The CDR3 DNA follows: TGTGCCAGTAGTGGACCGCTTAACTATGGCTACACCTTC.

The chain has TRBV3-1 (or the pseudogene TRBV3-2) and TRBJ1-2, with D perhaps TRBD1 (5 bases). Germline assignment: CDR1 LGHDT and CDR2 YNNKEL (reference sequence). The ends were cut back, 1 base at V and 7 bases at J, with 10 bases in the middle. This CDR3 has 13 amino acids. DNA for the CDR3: TGTGCCAGCAGCCAAGCAGGACATATTGGCTACACCTTC. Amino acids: CASSQAGHIGYTF.

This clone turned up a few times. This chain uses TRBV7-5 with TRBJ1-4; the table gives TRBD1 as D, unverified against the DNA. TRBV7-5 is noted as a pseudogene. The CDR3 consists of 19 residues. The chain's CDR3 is CVRSLCALRPRDTNEKLFF. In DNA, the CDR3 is TGTGTCAGAAGCTTATGCGCCCTTCGGCCCCGGGACACCAATGAAAAACTGTTTTTT.

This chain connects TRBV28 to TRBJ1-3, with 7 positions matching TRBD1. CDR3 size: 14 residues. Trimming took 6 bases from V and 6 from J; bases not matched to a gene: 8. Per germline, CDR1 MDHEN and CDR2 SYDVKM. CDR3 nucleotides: TGTGCCAGCAGCCATACCGACAGGGCAAACACCATATATTTT. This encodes CASSHTDRANTIYF.

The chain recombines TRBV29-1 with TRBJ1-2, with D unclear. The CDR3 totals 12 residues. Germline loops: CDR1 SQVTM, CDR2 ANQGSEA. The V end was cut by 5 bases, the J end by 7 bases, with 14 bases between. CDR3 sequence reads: CSVTSRLGGYTF. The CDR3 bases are TGCAGCGTTACGTCCCGGCTGGGTGGCTACACCTTC. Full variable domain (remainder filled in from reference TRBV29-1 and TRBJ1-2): SAVISQKPSRDICQRGTSLTIQCQVDSQVTMMFWYRQQPGQSLTLIATANQGSEATYESGFVIDKFPISRPNLTFSTLTVSNMSPEDSSIYLCSVTSRLGGYTFGSGTRLTVV.

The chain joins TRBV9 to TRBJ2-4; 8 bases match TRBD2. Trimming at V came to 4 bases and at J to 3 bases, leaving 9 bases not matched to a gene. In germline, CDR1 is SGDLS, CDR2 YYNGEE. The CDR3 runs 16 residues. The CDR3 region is CASSNSGVLGKNIQYF. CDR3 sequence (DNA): TGTGCCAGCAGCAATAGCGGGGTATTAGGCAAAAACATTCAGTACTTC.

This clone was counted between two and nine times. CDR3 amino acids: CASRGGADTEAFF. The CDR3 DNA follows: TGTGCCAGCAGAGGGGGCGCGGACACTGAAGCTTTCTTT. The V and J genes are TRBV9 and TRBJ1-1; TRBD1 matches 7 bases. V lost 5 bases and J lost 3; bases outside the gene matches: 4. Per germline, CDR1 SGDLS and CDR2 YYNGEE. There are 13 residues in the CDR3. The variable domain in full, with the rest retrieved from reference TRBV9 and TRBJ1-1, is DSGVTQTPKHLITATGQRVTLRCSPRSGDLSVYWYQQSLDQGLQFLIQYYNGEERAKGNILERFSAQQFPDLHSELNLSSLELGDSALYFCASRGGADTEAFFGQGTRLTVV.

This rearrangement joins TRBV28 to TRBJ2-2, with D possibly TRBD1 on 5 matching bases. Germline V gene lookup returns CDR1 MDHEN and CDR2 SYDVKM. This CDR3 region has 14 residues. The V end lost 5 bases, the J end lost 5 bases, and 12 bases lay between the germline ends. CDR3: CASSTRYRTGELFF. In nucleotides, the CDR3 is TGTGCCAGCAGTACCAGGTACAGGACCGGGGAGCTGTTTTTT.

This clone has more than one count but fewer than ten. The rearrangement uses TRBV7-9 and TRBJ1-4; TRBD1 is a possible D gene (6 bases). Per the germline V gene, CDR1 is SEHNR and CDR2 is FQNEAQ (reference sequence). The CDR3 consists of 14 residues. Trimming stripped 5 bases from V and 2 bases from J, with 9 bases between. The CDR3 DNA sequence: TGTGCCAGCAGCGTCGGACAGACTAATGAAAAACTGTTTTTT. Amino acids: CASSVGQTNEKLFF.

CDR3 coding DNA: TGCGCCAGCAGCCTAGAGGGCCTCCGGACGGCATATTCACCCCTCCACTTT. Its translation: CASSLEGLRTAYSPLHF. The chain couples TRBV4-1 to TRBJ1-6; unclear D gene. This CDR3 is built from 17 residues. V was shortened by 4 bases and J by 8 bases, with 21 bases between the two germline ends. CDR1 MGHRA and CDR2 YSYEKL come from the germline V gene.

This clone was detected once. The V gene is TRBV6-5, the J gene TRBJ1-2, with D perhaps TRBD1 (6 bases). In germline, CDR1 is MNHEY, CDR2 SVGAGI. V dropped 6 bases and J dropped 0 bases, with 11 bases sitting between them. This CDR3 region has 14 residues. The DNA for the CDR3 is TGTGCCAGCAGCTCCGGGACAACTAACTATGGCTACACCTTC. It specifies CASSSGTTNYGYTF.

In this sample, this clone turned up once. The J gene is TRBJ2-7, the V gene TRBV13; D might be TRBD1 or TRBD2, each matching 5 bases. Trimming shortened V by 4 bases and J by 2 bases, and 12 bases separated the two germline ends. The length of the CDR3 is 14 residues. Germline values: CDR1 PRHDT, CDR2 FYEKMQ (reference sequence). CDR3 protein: CASSSRDGTYEQYF. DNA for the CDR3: TGTGCCAGCAGCTCCCGGGACGGCACCTACGAGCAGTACTTC.

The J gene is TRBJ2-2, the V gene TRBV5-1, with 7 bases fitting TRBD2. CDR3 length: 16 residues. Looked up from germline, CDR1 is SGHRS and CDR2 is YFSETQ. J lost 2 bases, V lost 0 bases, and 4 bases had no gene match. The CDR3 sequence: CASSLAGGLNTGELFF. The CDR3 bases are TGCGCCAGCAGCTTGGCGGGGGGACTCAACACCGGGGAGCTGTTTTTT.

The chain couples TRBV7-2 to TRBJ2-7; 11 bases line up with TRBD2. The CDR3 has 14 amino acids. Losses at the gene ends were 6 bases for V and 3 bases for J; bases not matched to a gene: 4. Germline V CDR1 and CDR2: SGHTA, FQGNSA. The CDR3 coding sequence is TGTGCCAGCAGTACTAGCGGGGGATTCTACGAGCAGTACTTC. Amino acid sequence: CASSTSGGFYEQYF.